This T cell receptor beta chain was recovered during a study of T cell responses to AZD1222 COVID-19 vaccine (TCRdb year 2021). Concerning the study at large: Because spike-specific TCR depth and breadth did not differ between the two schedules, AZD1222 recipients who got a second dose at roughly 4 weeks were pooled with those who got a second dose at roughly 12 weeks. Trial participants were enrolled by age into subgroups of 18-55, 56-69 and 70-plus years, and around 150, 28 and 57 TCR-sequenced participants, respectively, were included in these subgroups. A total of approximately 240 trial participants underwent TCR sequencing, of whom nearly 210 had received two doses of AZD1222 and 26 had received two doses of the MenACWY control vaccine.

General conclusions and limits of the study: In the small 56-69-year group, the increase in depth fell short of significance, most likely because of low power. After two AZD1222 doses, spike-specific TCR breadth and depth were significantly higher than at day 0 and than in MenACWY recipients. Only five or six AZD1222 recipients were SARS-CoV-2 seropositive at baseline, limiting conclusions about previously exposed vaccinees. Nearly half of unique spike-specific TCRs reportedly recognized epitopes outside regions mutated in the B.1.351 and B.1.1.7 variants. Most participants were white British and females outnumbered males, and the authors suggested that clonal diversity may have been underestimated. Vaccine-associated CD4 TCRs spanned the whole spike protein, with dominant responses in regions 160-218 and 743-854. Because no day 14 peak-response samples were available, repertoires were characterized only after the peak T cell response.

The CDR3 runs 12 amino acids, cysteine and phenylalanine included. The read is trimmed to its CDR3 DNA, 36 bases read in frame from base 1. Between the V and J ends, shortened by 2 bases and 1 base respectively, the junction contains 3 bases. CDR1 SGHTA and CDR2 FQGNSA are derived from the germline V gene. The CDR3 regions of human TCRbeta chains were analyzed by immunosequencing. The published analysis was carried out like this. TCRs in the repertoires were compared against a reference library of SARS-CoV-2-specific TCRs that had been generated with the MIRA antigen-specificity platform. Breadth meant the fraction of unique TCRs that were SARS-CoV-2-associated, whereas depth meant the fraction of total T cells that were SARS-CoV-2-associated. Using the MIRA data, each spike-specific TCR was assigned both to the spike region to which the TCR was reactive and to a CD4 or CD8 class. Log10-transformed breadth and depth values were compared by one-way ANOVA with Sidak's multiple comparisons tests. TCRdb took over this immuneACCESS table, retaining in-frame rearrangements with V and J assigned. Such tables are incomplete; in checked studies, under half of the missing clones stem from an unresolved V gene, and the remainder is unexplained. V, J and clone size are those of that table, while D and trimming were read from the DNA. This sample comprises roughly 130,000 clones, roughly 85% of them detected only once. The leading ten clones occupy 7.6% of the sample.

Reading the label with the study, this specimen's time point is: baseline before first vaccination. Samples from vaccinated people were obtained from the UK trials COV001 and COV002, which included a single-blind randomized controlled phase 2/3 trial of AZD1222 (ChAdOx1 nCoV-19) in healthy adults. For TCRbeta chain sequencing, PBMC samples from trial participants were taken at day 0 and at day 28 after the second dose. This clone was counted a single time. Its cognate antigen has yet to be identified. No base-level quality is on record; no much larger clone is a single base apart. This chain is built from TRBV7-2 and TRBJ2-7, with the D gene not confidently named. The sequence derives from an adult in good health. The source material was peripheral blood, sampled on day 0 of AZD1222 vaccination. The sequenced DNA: TGTGCCAGCAGCTTACAATCCTACGAGCAGTACTTC. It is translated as CASSLQSYEQYF.